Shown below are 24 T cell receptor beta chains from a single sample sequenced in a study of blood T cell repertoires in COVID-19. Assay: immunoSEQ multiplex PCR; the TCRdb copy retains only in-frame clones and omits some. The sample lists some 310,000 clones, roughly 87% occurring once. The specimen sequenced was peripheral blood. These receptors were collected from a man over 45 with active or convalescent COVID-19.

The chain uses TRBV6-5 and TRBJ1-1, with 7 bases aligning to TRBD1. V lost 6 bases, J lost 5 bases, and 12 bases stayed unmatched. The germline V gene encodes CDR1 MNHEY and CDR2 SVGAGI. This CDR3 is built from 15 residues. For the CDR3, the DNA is TGTGCCAGCAGCAGACAGGGCCAAACCTTTACTGAAGCTTTCTTT. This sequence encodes CASSRQGQTFTEAFF.

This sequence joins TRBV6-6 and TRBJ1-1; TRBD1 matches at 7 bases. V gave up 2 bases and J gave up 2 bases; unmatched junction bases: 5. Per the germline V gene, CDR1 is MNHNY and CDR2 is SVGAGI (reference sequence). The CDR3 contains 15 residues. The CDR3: CASSYQDRLNTEAFF. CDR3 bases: TGTGCCAGCAGTTACCAGGACAGGCTCAACACTGAAGCTTTCTTT.

CDR3 sequence: CAISESFGRGPDTQYF. DNA for the CDR3: TGTGCCATCAGTGAGTCCTTCGGGAGAGGCCCAGATACGCAGTATTTT. The chain is built from TRBV10-3 and TRBJ2-3; D is possibly TRBD2 (6 bases). The CDR3 consists of 16 residues. The V gene's germline CDR1 is ENHRY and CDR2 SYGVKD. Trimming removed 0 bases from V and 4 bases from J, with 14 bases in between.

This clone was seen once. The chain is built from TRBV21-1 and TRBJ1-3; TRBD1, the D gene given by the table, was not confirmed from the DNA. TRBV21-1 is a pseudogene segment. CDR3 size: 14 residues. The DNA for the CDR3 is TGTGCCAGCAGCCCCGGGACACTAGGAAACACCATATATTTT. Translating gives CASSPGTLGNTIYF.

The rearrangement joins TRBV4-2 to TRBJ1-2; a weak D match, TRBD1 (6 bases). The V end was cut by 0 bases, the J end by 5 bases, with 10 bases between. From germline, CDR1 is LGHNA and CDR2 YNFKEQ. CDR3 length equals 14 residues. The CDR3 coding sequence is TGTGCCAGCAGCCAAGACGGACAGTCATATGGCTACACCTTC. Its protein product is CASSQDGQSYGYTF.

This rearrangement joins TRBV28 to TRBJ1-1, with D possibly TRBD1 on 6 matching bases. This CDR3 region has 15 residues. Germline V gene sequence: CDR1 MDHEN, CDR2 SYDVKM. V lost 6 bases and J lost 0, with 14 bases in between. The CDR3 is CASSTHGGLNTEAFF. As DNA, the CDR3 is TGTGCCAGCAGCACCCATGGGGGCCTGAACACTGAAGCTTTCTTT.

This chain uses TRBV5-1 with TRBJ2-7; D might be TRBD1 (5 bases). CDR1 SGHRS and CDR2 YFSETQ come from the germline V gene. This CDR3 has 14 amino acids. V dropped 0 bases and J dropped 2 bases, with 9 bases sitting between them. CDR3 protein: CASSLGGFPYEQYF. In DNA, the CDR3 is TGCGCCAGCAGCTTGGGGGGCTTCCCCTACGAGCAGTACTTC.

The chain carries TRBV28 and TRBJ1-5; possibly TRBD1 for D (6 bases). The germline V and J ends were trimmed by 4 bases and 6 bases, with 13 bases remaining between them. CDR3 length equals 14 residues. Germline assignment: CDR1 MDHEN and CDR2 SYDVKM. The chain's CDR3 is CASSSGGQRQPQHF. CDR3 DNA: TGTGCCAGCAGTTCCGGGGGGCAGCGTCAGCCCCAGCATTTT.

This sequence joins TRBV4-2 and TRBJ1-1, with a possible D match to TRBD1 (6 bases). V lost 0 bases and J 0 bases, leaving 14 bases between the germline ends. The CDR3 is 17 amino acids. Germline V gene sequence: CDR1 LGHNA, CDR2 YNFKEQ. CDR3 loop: CASSQDGLGDMNTEAFF. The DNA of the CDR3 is TGTGCCAGCAGCCAAGATGGGCTCGGGGACATGAACACTGAAGCTTTCTTT.

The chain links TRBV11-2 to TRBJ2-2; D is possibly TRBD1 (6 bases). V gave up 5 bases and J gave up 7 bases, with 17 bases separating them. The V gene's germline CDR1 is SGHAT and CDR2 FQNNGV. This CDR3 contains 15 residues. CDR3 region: CASSPGQSGVGELFF. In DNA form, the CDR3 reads TGTGCCAGCAGCCCCGGACAGTCCGGTGTCGGGGAGCTGTTTTTT.

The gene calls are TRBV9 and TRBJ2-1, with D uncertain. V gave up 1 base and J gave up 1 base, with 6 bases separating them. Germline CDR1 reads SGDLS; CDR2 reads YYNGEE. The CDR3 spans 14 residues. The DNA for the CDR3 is TGTGCCAGCAGCGTACAGGTGTCCTACAATGAGCAGTTCTTC. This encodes CASSVQVSYNEQFF.

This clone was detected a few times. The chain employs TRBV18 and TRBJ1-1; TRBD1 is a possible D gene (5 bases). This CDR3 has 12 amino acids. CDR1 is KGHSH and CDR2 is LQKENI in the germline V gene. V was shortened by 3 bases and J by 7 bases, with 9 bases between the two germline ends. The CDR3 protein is CASSPVQGEAFF. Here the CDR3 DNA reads TGTGCCAGCTCACCCGTCCAGGGTGAAGCTTTCTTT.

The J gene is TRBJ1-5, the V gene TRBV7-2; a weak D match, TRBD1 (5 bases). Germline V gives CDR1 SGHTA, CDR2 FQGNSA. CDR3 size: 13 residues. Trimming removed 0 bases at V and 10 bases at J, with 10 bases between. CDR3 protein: CASSLASRVPQHF. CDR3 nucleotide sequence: TGTGCCAGCAGCTTAGCGTCCAGGGTTCCCCAGCATTTT.

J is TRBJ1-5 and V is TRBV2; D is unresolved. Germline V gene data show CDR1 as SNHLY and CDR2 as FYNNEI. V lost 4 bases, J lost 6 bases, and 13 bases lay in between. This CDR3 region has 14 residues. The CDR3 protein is CASSARGSSQPQHF. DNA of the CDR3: TGTGCCAGCAGTGCCCGCGGGTCCAGTCAGCCCCAGCATTTT.

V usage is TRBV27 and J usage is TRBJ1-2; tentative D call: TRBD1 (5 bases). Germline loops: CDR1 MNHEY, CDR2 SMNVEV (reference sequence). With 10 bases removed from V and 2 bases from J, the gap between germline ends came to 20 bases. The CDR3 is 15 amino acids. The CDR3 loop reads CAIPPDSPGNYGYTF. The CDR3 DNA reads TGTGCCATTCCACCTGACTCCCCAGGGAACTATGGCTACACCTTC.

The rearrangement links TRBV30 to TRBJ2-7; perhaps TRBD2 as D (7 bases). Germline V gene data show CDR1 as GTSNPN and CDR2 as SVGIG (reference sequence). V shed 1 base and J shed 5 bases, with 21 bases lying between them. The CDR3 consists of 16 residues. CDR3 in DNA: TGTGCCTGGAGTGGCGGGGGCGGGAGATCCAGGAACGAGCAGTACTTC. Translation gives CAWSGGGGRSRNEQYF. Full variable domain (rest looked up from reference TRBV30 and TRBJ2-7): SQTIHQWPATLVQPVGSPLSLECTVEGTSNPNLYWYRQAAGRGLQLLFYSVGIGQISSEVPQNLSASRPQDRQFILSSKKLLLSDSGFYLCAWSGGGGRSRNEQYFGPGTRLTVT.

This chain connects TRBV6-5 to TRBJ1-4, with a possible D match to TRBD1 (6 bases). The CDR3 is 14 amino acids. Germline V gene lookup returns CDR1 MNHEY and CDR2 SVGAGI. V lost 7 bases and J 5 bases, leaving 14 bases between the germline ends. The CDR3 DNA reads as TGTGCCAGCAAGGGTCGGGACACGAATGAAAAACTGTTTTTT. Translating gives CASKGRDTNEKLFF.

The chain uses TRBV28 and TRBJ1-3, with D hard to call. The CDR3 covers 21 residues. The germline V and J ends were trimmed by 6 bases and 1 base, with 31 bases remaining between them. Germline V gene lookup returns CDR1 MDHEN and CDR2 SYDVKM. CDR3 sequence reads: CASSSFELTGAGSFSGNTIYF. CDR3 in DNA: TGTGCCAGCAGCTCTTTTGAACTAACCGGAGCGGGGTCTTTTTCTGGAAACACCATATATTTT.

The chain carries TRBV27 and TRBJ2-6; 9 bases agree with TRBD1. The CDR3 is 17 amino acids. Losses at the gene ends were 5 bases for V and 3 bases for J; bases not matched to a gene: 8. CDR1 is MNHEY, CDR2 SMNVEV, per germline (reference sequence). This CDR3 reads CASSPGQGIRGANVLTF. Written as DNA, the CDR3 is TGTGCCAGCAGTCCGGGACAGGGAATACGTGGGGCCAACGTCCTGACTTTC. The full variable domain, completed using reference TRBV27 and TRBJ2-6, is EAQVTQNPRYLITVTGKKLTVTCSQNMNHEYMSWYRQDPGLGLRQIYYSMNVEVTDKGDVPEGYKVSRKEKRNFPLILESPSPNQTSLYFCASSPGQGIRGANVLTFGAGSRLTVL.

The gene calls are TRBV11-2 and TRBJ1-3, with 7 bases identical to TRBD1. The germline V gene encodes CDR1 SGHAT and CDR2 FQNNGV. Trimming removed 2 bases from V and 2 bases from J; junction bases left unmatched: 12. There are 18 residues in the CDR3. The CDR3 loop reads CASSLILGGEDPGNTIYF. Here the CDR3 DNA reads TGTGCCAGCAGCTTAATCTTAGGGGGCGAAGACCCTGGAAACACCATATATTTT.

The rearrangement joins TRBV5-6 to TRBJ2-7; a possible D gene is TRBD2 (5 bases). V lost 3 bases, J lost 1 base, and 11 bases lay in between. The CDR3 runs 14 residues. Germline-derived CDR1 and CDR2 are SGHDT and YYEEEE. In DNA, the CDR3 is TGTGCCAGCAGCTCCGGACTGTCTTCCTACGAGCAGTACTTC. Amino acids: CASSSGLSSYEQYF.

CDR3 nucleotides: TGTGCCAGCAGCTTTCCGGGATTCATGAACACTGAAGCTTTCTTT. It encodes CASSFPGFMNTEAFF. This chain links TRBV5-4 with TRBJ1-1, with D hard to call. V shed 2 bases and J shed 0 bases, with 11 bases lying between them. CDR1 and CDR2 (germline): SGHNT, YYREEE (reference sequence). The CDR3 length is 15 residues.

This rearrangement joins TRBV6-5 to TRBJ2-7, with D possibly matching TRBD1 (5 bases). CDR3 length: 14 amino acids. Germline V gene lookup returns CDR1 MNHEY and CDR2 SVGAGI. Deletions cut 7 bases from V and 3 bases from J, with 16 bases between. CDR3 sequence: CASTGQGIIYEQYF. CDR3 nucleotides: TGTGCCAGCACCGGGCAGGGCATTATCTACGAGCAGTACTTC.

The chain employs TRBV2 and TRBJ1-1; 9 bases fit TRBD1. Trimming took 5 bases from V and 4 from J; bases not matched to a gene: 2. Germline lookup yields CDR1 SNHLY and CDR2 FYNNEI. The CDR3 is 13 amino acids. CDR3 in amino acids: CASSLTGGTEAFF. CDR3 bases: TGTGCCAGCAGTTTGACAGGGGGCACTGAAGCTTTCTTT.